This paragraph reports one T cell receptor (beta chain). The sample originates from a study of blood T cell repertoires in COVID-19. Per the original data handling: Reference gene primers were amplified, and this amplification served to estimate nucleated cell counts. The table came from immunoSEQ multiplex PCR; TCRdb's copy has only in-frame clones and leaves some out. That table gives V, J and clone size, and the DNA gave D and trimming. The sample yields approximately 80,000 clones, 88% seen once. Sequencing was done on a sample of peripheral blood. The TCR originated in a human donor in a cohort sampled during active COVID-19.

CDR3 sequence (DNA): TGTGCCAGCAGGGAATGGGAGGGGCGTTACAATGAGCAGTTCTTC. Translated, it gives CASREWEGRYNEQFF. The chain recombines TRBV27 with TRBJ2-1, with TRBD2 matching 7 bases. V lost 6 bases to trimming and J lost 4 bases; unmatched junction nucleotides: 9. The CDR3 has 15 amino acids. CDR1 is MNHEY, CDR2 SMNVEV, per germline (reference sequence).